This T cell receptor beta chain was observed in a study of blood T cell repertoires in COVID-19. Study at large: COVID-19 samples, acute and convalescent, were from the United States, Italy and Spain. The analysed material was cDNA or gDNA that came from T cells, B-cell-depleted T cells, or PBMCs.

Authors' analysis steps: Counts of nucleated cells, estimated from reference gene primer amplification, were obtained. Sequencing was performed with immunoSEQ multiplex PCR; in TCRdb, only in-frame clones are kept and a portion is missing. V, J and clone size were drawn from that table, and D and trimming were deduced from the DNA. The sample consists of under 350,000 clones, approximately 90% of them appearing once. Unmatched junction bases numbered 7, after V lost 5 bases and J lost 7 bases. CDR3 length: 14 residues. Germline CDR1 SGHRS, CDR2 YFSETQ. The sequence derives from a man in his late teens or twenties with active or convalescent COVID-19. V is TRBV5-1 and J is TRBJ2-1; 9 nucleotides line up with TRBD1. The sequenced sample consisted of peripheral blood. The CDR3 sequence is CASRGTGSDNEQFF. The CDR3 DNA sequence: TGCGCCAGCAGGGGGACAGGGTCGGATAATGAGCAGTTCTTC.